One sample yielded the 4 T cell receptor beta chains listed below, sequenced in a study of T cells after somatic rescue of genetic block. Assay: immunoSEQ multiplex PCR; the TCRdb copy retains only in-frame clones and omits some. The sample carries approximately 100,000 clones, 85% to 90% recorded once. Sequencing input: peripheral blood mononuclear cells (PBMCs). The receptors originated from a woman aged 18-30 years.

The chain links TRBV6-6 to TRBJ1-2; the match to TRBD1 covers 7 bases. The ends lost 7 bases at V and 0 bases at J; junction bases unmatched: 8. The CDR3 totals 15 residues. Germline-derived CDR1 and CDR2 are MNHNY and SVGAGI (reference sequence). CDR3 loop: CASTPGQITNYGYTF. For the CDR3, the DNA is TGTGCCAGCACCCCGGGACAGATTACTAACTATGGCTACACCTTC.

The rearrangement links TRBV18 to TRBJ2-7; TRBD2 matches at 9 bases. V was pared by 3 bases and J by 6 bases, with 15 bases of the junction left unmatched. The CDR3 has 17 residues. Germline V gene lookup returns CDR1 KGHSH and CDR2 LQKENI. CDR3 in amino acids: CASSPGIAGVHPFEQYF. CDR3 nucleotide sequence: TGTGCCAGCTCACCGGGGATAGCGGGAGTACATCCTTTCGAGCAGTACTTC.

This clone was seen a single time. This rearrangement joins TRBV10-2 to TRBJ1-1; D gene unclear. Germline CDR1 reads WSHSY; CDR2 reads SAAADI. V was clipped by 0 bases and J by 5 bases, with 10 bases between them. The CDR3 has 14 residues. In DNA, the CDR3 is TGCGCCAGCAGTGAGTCTTCCCGGATTACTGAAGCTTTCTTT. Protein: CASSESSRITEAFF.

The chain links TRBV1 to TRBJ2-2. TRBV1 is a listed pseudogene. The CDR3 is 16 amino acids. The chain's CDR3 is CTSSRDPPFCTGELFF. The DNA of the CDR3 is TGCACCAGCAGCCGGGACCCCCCTTTTTGCACCGGGGAGCTGTTTTTT.